These 10 T cell receptor beta chains originate from one sample sequenced in a study of blood T cells in healthy people across ages (dated by TCRdb to the mid-2010s). Libraries were built with 5' RACE. The instrument given in TCRdb is Illumina HiSeq 2500. A second PCR of about 6 to 11 cycles was performed with a sample-barcoded 5' primer and a J-beta primer mix. TCRdb trimmed the raw reads at Q25, called clones with MiXCR and kept productive beta chains. Duplicate CDR3 protein sequences are folded into a single record with the most common DNA and genes. The sample records roughly 800,000 distinct CDR3 sequences, 53% of which are singletons. The top ten clonotypes cover approximately 40% of the sample. The source material was blood. The receptors stem from a man older than 75 in good health.

The rearrangement joins TRBV5-1 to TRBJ2-7; the D gene is possibly TRBD1 (5 bases). The CDR3 is 15 residues long. From germline, CDR1 is SGHRS and CDR2 YFSETQ. V gave up 0 bases and J gave up 2 bases, with 12 bases separating them. DNA of the CDR3: TGCGCCAGCAGCTTGGAATGGGGCAGTACCTACGAGCAGTACTTC. As protein: CASSLEWGSTYEQYF.

The chain carries TRBV6-5 and TRBJ1-6; D gene uncertain. Deletions cut 0 bases from V and 6 bases from J, with 12 bases between. Germline lookup yields CDR1 MNHEY and CDR2 SVGAGI. The CDR3 contains 16 residues. The CDR3 region has the DNA TGTGCCAGCAGTTACTCGGAGGGTACAGCTAATTCACCCCTCCACTTT. This encodes CASSYSEGTANSPLHF.

This chain uses TRBV7-2 with TRBJ1-2, with no clear D. With 5 bases removed from V and 6 bases from J, the gap between germline ends came to 10 bases. Germline loops: CDR1 SGHTA, CDR2 FQGNSA. The CDR3 consists of 12 residues. The CDR3 loop is CASSPKTDGYTF. The CDR3 nucleotides read TGTGCCAGCAGCCCGAAGACCGATGGCTACACCTTC.

The chain recombines TRBV9 with TRBJ2-7; D call uncertain. V was shortened by 2 bases and J by 4 bases, with 13 bases between the two germline ends. The CDR3 totals 14 residues. CDR1 and CDR2 from the germline V gene are SGDLS and YYNGEE. The DNA of the CDR3 is TGTGCCAGCAGCGTGTCACAGCAAGTTTACGAGCAGTACTTC. It codes for CASSVSQQVYEQYF. Supplemented by reference TRBV9 and TRBJ2-7, the full variable domain reads DSGVTQTPKHLITATGQRVTLRCSPRSGDLSVYWYQQSLDQGLQFLIQYYNGEERAKGNILERFSAQQFPDLHSELNLSSLELGDSALYFCASSVSQQVYEQYFGPGTRLTVT.

This chain uses TRBV20-1 with TRBJ1-4; maybe TRBD1 (5 bases). The V end was cut by 6 bases, the J end by 4 bases, with 12 bases between. The CDR3 consists of 13 residues. Germline V gene sequence: CDR1 DFQATT, CDR2 SNEGSKA (reference sequence). The CDR3 DNA is TGCAGTGCCGAAATCGGGGGTAATGAAAAACTGTTTTTT. This encodes CSAEIGGNEKLFF.

This clonotype was recorded a few times. The chain joins TRBV11-2 to TRBJ2-4, with TRBD1 matching over 7 bases. The J call may be mistaken, given a closer DNA end match to TRBJ2-7. The length of the CDR3 is 16 residues. Germline V gene sequence: CDR1 SGHAT, CDR2 FQNNGV. CDR3 sequence: CASRPSGRGFHYEQYF. The CDR3 coding sequence is TGTGCCAGCCGACCGTCCGGCAGGGGGTTTCACTACGAGCAGTACTTC.

This clonotype was found a few times. The rearrangement uses TRBV4-1 and TRBJ2-5; D is unresolved. Trimming took 0 bases from V and 2 from J, leaving 10 bases between them. The CDR3 runs 15 residues. The germline gives CDR1 MGHRA, CDR2 YSYEKL. CDR3 DNA sequence: TGCGCCAGCAGCCAAGATCGCCTGCTTCAAGAGACCCAGTACTTC. Its protein product is CASSQDRLLQETQYF.

This chain joins TRBV5-1 and TRBJ2-3; D is undetermined. Germline loops: CDR1 SGHRS, CDR2 YFSETQ. Trimming removed 6 bases at V and 14 bases at J, with 16 bases between. The CDR3 consists of 11 residues. Here the CDR3 DNA reads TGCGCCAGCACCAAGCTCGGAGACGCGTATTTT. Its translation is CASTKLGDAYF.

The count of this clonotype is one. The chain employs TRBV7-2 and TRBJ2-7; 12 bases line up with TRBD1. The CDR3 contains 18 residues. With V trimmed by 5 bases and J by 3 bases, 14 bases remained unmatched. Germline assignment: CDR1 SGHTA and CDR2 FQGNSA. CDR3 sequence (DNA): TGTGCCAGCAGCATCGGGACAGGGGGCCCCCTTCTCGGCTACGAGCAGTACTTC. Translation gives CASSIGTGGPLLGYEQYF.

This clonotype appeared a single time. The rearrangement joins TRBV19 to TRBJ2-1; TRBD2 matches 10 bases. Germline CDR1 LNHDA, CDR2 SQIVND (reference sequence). The CDR3 has 16 amino acids. The J segment lost 7 bases and the V segment lost 4 bases, leaving 10 bases of the junction unmatched. The CDR3 nucleotides are TGTGCCAGTAGTACTTCCCCTAGCGGGAGTCAGAATGAGCAGTTCTTC. This sequence encodes CASSTSPSGSQNEQFF. The entire variable domain, with the rest obtained from reference TRBV19 and TRBJ2-1, is as follows: DGGITQSPKYLFRKEGQNVTLSCEQNLNHDAMYWYRQDPGQGLRLIYYSQIVNDFQKGDIAEGYSVSREKKESFPLTVTSAQKNPTAFYLCASSTSPSGSQNEQFFGPGTRLTVL.